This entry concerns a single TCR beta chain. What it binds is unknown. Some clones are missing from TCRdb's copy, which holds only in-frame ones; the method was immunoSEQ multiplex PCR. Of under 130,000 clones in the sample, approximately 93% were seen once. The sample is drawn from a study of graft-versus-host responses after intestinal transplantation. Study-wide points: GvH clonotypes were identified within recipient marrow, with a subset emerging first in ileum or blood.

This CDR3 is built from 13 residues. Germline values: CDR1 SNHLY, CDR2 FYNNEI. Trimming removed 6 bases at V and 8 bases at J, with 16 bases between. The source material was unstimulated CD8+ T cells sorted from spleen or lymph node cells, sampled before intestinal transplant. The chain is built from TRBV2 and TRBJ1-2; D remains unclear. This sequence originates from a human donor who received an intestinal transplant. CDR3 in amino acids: CASSNPRPHGYTF. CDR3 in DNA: TGTGCCAGCAGCAACCCCAGGCCCCACGGCTACACCTTC. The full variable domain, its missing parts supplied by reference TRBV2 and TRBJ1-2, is EPEVTQTPSHQVTQMGQEVILRCVPISNHLYFYWYRQILGQKVEFLVSFYNNEISEKSEIFDDQFSVERPDGSNFTLKIRSTKLEDSAMYFCASSNPRPHGYTFGSGTRLTVV.